These T cell receptor beta chains were read from a single sample in a study of cytomegalovirus exposure and HLA in healthy donors. The data were produced by immunoSEQ multiplex PCR, yet TCRdb's version contains in-frame clones alone and is incomplete. The data show under 350,000 clones, just over 85% seen once. Sequencing was carried out using PBMCs. Receptors originate from a woman aged 18-29 years in good health and CMV-seronegative. The CDR3 runs from the conserved cysteine through the conserved F or W. A D gene is named only where the DNA matches it firmly.

>TRBJ2-5|TRBV5-1|TRBD2
CASSTGSLLAHQETQYF
TGCGCCAGCAGCACAGGTTCGTTACTAGCGCACCAAGAGACCCAGTACTTC
>TRBJ1-3|TRBV30|-
CAWSVPAASSGNTIYF
TGTGCCTGGAGTGTACCCGCAGCGAGCTCTGGAAACACCATATATTTT
>TRBJ2-7|TRBV5-5|TRBD1
CASRLGTGGYEQYF
TGTGCCAGCAGGTTAGGGACAGGTGGGTACGAGCAGTACTTC
>TRBJ1-1|TRBV6-1|-
CASSEVIPFTEAFF
TGTGCCAGCAGTGAAGTTATCCCTTTCACTGAAGCTTTCTTT
>TRBJ1-2|TRBV19|TRBD1
CASSMRTGTNYGYTF
TGTGCCAGTAGTATGAGGACAGGGACCAACTATGGCTACACCTTC
>TRBJ2-5|TRBV28|TRBD1
CASLNDRDQQETQYF
TGTGCCAGCTTGAACGACAGGGACCAACAAGAGACCCAGTACTTC
>TRBJ2-2|TRBV27|-
CASSFPGFGGLATGELFF
TGTGCCAGCAGTTTCCCCGGTTTCGGGGGGCTTGCCACCGGGGAGCTGTTTTTT
>TRBJ1-3|TRBV27|-
CASSLGRGNTIYF
TGTGCCAGCAGTTTGGGGCGGGGAAACACCATATATTTT
>TRBJ1-2|TRBV10-3|TRBD1
CAISEPQGGGYGYTF
TGTGCCATCAGTGAGCCTCAGGGGGGAGGTTATGGCTACACCTTC
>TRBJ1-2|TRBV10-2|-
CASNELERYYGYTF
TGCGCCAGCAATGAGTTGGAGCGCTACTATGGCTACACCTTC
>TRBJ1-2|TRBV5-5|TRBD1
CASSFGQGGHGYTF
TGTGCCAGCAGCTTCGGACAGGGAGGACATGGCTACACCTTC
>TRBJ2-1|TRBV23-1|TRBD1
CASSQGQIYNEQFF
TGCGCCAGCAGTCAGGGACAGATCTACAATGAGCAGTTCTTC
>TRBJ1-5|TRBV18|TRBD1
CASSPPGQGQGQPQHF
TGTGCCAGCTCACCACCAGGACAGGGACAGGGTCAGCCCCAGCATTTT